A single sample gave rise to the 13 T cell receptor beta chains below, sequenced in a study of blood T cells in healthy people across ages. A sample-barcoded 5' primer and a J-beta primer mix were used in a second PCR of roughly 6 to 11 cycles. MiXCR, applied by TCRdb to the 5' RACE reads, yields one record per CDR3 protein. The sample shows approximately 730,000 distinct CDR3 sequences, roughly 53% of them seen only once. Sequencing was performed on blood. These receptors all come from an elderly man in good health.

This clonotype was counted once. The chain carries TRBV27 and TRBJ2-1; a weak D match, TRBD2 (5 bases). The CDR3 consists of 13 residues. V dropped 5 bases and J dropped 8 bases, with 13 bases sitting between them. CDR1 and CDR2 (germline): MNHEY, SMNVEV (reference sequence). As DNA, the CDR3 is TGTGCCAGCAGTCCCGAGCGCGGGCATGAGCAGTTCTTC. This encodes CASSPERGHEQFF.

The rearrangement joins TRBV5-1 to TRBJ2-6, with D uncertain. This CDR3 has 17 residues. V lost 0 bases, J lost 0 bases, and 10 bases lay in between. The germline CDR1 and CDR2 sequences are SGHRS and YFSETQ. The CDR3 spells CASSLASITSGANVLTF. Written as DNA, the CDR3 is TGCGCCAGCAGCTTGGCTTCCATAACCTCTGGGGCCAACGTCCTGACTTTC.

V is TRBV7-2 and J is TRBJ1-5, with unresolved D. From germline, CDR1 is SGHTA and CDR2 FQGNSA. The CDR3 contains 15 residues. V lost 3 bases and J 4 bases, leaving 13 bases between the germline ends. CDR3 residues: CASSFNSAGNQPQHF. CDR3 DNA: TGTGCCAGCAGCTTCAATTCGGCGGGGAATCAGCCCCAGCATTTT. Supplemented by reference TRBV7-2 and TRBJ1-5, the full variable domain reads GAGVSQSPSNKVTEKGKDVELRCDPISGHTALYWYRQSLGQGLEFLIYFQGNSAPDKSGLPSDRFSAERTGGSVSTLTIQRTQQEDSAVYLCASSFNSAGNQPQHFGDGTRLSIL.

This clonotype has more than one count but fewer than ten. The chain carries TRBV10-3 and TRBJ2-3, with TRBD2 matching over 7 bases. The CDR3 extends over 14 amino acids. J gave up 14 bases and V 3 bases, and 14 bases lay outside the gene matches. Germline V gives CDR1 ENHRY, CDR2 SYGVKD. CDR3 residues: CAISEPREGRYAYF. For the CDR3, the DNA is TGTGCCATCAGTGAACCAAGGGAGGGCAGATACGCGTATTTT.

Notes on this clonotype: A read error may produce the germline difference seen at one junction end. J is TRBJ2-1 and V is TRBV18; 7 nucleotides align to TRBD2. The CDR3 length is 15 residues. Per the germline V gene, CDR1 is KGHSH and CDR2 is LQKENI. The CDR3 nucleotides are TGTGCCAGCTCACCACCGGGACTAAGCTACGATGAGCAGTTCTTC. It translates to CASSPPGLSYDEQFF.

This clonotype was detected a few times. The CDR3 sequence: CASSGRGNEQFF. DNA of the CDR3: TGTGCCAGCTCAGGTCGAGGGAATGAGCAGTTCTTC. The V call is TRBV18, the J call TRBJ2-1; D is perhaps TRBD2 (5 bases). The germline V gene has CDR1 KGHSH and CDR2 LQKENI. The CDR3 is 12 amino acids. V was shortened by 5 bases and J by 7 bases, with 9 bases between the two germline ends. Filled out from reference TRBV18 and TRBJ2-1, the complete variable domain reads NAGVMQNPRHLVRRRGQEARLRCSPMKGHSHVYWYRQLPEEGLKFMVYLQKENIIDESGMPKERFSAEFPKEGPSILRIQQVVRGDSAAYFCASSGRGNEQFFGPGTRLTVL.

The chain's CDR3 is CSVPRTGLTDTQYF. CDR3 DNA sequence: TGCAGTGTTCCACGGACAGGACTCACAGATACGCAGTATTTT. The chain links TRBV20-1 to TRBJ2-3; 7 nucleotides line up with TRBD1. This CDR3 has 14 residues. V shed 7 bases, J shed 2 bases, and the junction held 9 bases outside the gene matches. Germline CDR1 is DFQATT and CDR2 is SNEGSKA (reference sequence).

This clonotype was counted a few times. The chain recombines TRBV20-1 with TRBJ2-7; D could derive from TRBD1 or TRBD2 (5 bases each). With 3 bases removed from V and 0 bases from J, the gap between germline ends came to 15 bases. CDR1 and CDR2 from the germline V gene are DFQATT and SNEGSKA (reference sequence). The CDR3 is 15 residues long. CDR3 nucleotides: TGCAGTGCTAGCCCCCACTCGGGGACCTCCTACGAGCAGTACTTC. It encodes CSASPHSGTSYEQYF.

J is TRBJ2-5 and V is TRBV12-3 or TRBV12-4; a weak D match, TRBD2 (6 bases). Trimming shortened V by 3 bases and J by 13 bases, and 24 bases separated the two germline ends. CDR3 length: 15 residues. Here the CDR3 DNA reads TGTGCCAGCAGTTTGTCGGTATATAGCGGATTGAGCCTGTACTTC. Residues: CASSLSVYSGLSLYF.

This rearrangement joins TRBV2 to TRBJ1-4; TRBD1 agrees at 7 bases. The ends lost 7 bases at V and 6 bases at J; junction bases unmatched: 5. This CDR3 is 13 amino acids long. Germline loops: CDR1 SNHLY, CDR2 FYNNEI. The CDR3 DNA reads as TGTGCCAGCACTCGGGACAGCTATGAAAAACTGTTTTTT. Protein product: CASTRDSYEKLFF.

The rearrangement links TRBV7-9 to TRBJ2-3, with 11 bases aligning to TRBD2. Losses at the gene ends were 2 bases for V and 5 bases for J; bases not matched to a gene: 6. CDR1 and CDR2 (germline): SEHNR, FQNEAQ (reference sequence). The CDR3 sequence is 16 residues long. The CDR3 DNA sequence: TGTGCCAGCAGCTTACTAGGTGGACTAGCGGGAGATACGCAGTATTTT. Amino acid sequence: CASSLLGGLAGDTQYF.

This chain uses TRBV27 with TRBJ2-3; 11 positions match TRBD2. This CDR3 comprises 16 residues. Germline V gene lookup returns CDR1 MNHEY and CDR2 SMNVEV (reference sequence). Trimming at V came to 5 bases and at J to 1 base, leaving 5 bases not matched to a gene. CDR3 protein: CASSQLAGGRTDTQYF. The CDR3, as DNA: TGTGCCAGCAGTCAGCTAGCGGGAGGACGCACAGATACGCAGTATTTT.

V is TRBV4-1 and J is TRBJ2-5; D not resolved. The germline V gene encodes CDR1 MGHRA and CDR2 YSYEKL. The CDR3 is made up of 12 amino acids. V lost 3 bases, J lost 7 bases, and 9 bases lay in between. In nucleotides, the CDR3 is TGCGCCAGCAGCCAGTCGATGGGGACCCAGTACTTC. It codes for CASSQSMGTQYF.